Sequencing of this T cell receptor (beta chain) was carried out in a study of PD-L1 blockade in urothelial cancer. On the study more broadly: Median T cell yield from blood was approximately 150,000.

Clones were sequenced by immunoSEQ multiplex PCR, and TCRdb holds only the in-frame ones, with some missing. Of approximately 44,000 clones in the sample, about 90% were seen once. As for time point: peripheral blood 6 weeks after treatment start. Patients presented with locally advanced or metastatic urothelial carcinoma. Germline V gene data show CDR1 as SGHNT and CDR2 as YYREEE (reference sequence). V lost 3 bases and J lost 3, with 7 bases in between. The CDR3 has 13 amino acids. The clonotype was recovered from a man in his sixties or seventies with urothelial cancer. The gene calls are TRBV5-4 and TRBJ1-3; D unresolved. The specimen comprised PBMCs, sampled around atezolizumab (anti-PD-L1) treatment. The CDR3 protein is CASSWGGGNTIYF. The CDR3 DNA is TGTGCCAGCAGCTGGGGAGGTGGAAACACCATATATTTT.